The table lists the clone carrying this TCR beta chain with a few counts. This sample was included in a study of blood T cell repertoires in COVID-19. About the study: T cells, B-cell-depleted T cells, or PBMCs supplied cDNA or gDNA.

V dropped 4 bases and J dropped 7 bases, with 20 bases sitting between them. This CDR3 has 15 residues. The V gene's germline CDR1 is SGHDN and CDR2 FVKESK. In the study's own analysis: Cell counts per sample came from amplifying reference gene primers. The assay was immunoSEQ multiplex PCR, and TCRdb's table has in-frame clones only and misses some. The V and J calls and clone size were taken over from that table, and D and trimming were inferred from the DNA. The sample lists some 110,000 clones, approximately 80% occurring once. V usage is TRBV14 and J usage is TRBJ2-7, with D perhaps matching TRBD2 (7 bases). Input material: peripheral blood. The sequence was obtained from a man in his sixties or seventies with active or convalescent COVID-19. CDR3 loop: CASSPTGAGAGEQYF. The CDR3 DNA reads TGTGCCAGCAGCCCCACCGGGGCGGGGGCGGGGGAGCAGTACTTC.